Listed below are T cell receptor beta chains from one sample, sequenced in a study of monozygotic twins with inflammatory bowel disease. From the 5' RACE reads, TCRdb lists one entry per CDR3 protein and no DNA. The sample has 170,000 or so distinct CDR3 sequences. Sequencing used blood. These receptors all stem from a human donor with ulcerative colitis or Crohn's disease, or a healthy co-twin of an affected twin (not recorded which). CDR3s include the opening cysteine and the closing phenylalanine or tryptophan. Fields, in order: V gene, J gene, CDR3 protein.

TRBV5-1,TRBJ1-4,CASSLAGGISEKLFF
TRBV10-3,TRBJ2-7,CAISGQGGYYEQYF
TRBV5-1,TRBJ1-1,CASSLQGMNTEAFF
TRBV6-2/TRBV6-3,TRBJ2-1,CASSYLPEPLPYNEQFF
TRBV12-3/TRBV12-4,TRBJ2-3,CASISLGGKDTQYF
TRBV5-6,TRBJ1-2,CASSPNRDRVSNYGYTF
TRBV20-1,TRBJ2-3,CSARGAARQGRDTDTQYF
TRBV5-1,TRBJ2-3,CASSSGGLKDTQYF
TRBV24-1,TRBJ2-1,CATSDSGTQLYNEQFF
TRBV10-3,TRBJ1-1,CAISGTGNTEAFF
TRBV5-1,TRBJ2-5,CASTYRDHSQETQYF
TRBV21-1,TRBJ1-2,CASSKAPRDSDRSCRYGYTF
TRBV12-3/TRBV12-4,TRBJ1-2,CASSFIPGGYTF
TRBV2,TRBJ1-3,CASAGTSGNTIYF
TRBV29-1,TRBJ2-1,CSAGLADHNEQFF
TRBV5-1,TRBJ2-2,CASRFRDREMTGELFF
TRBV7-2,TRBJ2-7,CASSYQDRYEQYF
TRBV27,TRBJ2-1,CASRPTPKTSGTRYEQFF
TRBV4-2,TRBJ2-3,CASSSGTSGRKGTDTQYF
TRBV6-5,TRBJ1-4,CASSYSLGIGATNEKLFF
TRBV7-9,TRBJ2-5,CASSLNQQETQYF
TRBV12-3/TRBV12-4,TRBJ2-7,CASTAGGPYEQYF
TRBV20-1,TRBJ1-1,CSAHSDRMNTEAFF
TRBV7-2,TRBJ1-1,CASSRQGAAEAFF
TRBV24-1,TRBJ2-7,CATSDPGQSYEQYF
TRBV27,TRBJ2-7,CASSLAGLFSYEQYF
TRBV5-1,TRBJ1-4,CASSQTTGTANEKLFF
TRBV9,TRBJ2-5,CASSGNQETQYF
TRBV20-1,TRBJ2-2,CSAREQLGRGMTGELFF
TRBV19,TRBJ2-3,CASSLSRADTQYF
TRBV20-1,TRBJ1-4,CSASGESANEKLFF
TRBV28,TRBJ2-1,CASSFPGLALRGNEQFF
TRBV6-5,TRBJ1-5,CASSYNSDQPQHF
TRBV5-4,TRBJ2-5,CASSIPGGETQYF
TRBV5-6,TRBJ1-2,CASSRDRRIAYGYTF
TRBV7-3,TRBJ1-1,CASSLSSDLNTEAFF
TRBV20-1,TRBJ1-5,CSARGGQGNQPQHF
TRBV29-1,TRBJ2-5,CSVEKGRGSQETQYF
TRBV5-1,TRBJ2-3,CASSASTSGRSTDTQYF
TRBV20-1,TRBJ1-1,CSARDLTTGNRGEAFF
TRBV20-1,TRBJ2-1,CSANRDRPSSYNEQFF
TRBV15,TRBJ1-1,CATSRDIRPDTEAFF
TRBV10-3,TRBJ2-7,CAISGSSSHEQYF
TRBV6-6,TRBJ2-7,CASSVGSYEQYF
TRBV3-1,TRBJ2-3,CASSARGGRLRTDTQYF
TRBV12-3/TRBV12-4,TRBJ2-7,CASSLYATYEQYF
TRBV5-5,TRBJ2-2,CASSLRTVSTQNTGELFF
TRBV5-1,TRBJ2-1,CASSFGANFGEQFF
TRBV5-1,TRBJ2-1,CASSLEGTSGYNEQFF
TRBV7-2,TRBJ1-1,CASSLDTENTEAFF
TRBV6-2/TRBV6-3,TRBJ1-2,CASSSITMDYTF
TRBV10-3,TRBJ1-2,CAISETTGSYGYTF